This T cell receptor (beta chain) is drawn from a study of STAT5B mutations in CD4+ large granular lymphocyte leukemia (dated by TCRdb to between 2021 and 2024). About the study as a whole: Among the healthy controls, the CDR3 'QG' motif was associated with a particular HLA allele. TCRbeta repertoires of CD4+ T-cell large granular lymphocyte leukemia patients were compared with those of healthy blood donors. Flow cytometry on FACSCanto II or FACSVerse confirmed that purified fractions exceeded 95% purity among lymphocytes.

The paper's findings and limits, for the study overall: Each patient's main leukemic clonotypes were private, but approximately 23% of these clonotypes showed up at low frequency in the non-leukemic repertoires of other patients. Data were not HLA-matched; higher clonality in CD4+ versus CD8+ T-LGLL could reflect the relatively small sample size. Enrichment of TRBV06-family usage was observed among the top patient clones (8/27) relative to healthy controls (2/35). Greater clonality appeared to be present in CD4-sorted patient repertoires than in healthy CD4+ repertoires, and the difference was retained after the putative leukemic clones were removed.

For this clone: Its cognate antigen has yet to be identified. Per-base quality was not reported, and no clone a single base away is much larger than it.

The immunoSEQ assay at survey resolution was applied to genomic DNA for sequencing of TCRbeta rearrangements. The paper's data handling went like this. In the TCR sequencing data, the lowest productive clonotype frequency that could be detected was 2.59 x 10-5. Analyses included only productive TCRbeta rearrangements, meaning complete and in-frame sequences. Clonality for each sample was calculated as Simpson clonality in the immunoSEQ Analyzer version 3.0. Clones were grouped by frequency into very rare, small, medium, large (1-20%) or hyperexpanded (>20%) categories. Generation probabilities were estimated with OLGA 1.2.3, V-gene circos plots were made with VDJtools, specificities were searched in VDJdb, and CDR3 motifs were identified with GLIPH. Drawn from immuneACCESS, this table holds only the in-frame rearrangements with V and J called that TCRdb kept. Clones are partly lost; checked studies trace under half to an unresolved V gene and leave the rest unexplained. V and J calls and clone size are copied from that table; D and trimming were computed from the DNA. Across this sample there are around 24,000 clones, with around three quarters seen only once. The ten largest clonotypes hold over 8% of the sample.

As encoded in the germline V gene (reference sequence), CDR1 is LNHDA while CDR2 is SQIVND. The junction carries 6 bases between V and J, which are trimmed by 6 bases and 0 bases respectively. The CDR3 numbers 14 residues from cysteine through phenylalanine. This entry keeps only the CDR3 DNA: 42 bases, framed from base 1. The healthy control group was made up of a few dozen blood donors, and the Finnish Red Cross blood service supplied their buffy coats. All TCR-sequenced material derived from peripheral blood: patient blood samples and healthy donor buffy coats. Peripheral blood mononuclear cells were isolated by Ficoll-Hypaque gradient centrifugation. For the healthy controls, CD4+ cells were obtained from buffy coats by magnetic purification. The Gentra Puregene Cell and Tissue kit was used for genomic DNA extraction, and quantification was performed on a Qubit 2.0 fluorometer.

This sequence was found in a human donor in good health. The sequence is built from TRBV19 and TRBJ2-6, with the D gene call left open. The sequencing sample was made of CD4+ T cells from blood buffy coats. The DNA sequence reads TGTGCCAGTAGCGAACTCTCTGGGGCCAACGTCCTGACTTTC. It codes for CASSELSGANVLTF.